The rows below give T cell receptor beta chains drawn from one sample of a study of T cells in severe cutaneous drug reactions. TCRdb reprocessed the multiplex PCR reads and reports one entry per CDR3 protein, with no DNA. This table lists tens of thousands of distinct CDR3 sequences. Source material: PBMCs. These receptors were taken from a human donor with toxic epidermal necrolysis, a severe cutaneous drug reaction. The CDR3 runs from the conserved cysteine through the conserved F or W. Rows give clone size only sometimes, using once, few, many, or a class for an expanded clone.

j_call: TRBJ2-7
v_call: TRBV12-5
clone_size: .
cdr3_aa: CASGLAGGPSEQYF

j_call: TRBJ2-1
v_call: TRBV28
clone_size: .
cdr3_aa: CASRKPGLMANEQFF

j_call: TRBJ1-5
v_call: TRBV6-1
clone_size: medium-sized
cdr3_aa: CASSWTDRQPQHF

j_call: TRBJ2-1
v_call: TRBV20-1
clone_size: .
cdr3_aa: CSARDLRLGGSANEQFF

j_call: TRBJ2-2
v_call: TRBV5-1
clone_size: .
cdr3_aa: CASSLVLTGELFF

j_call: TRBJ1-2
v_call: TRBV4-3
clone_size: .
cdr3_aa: CASSQDRGRAGFYGYTF

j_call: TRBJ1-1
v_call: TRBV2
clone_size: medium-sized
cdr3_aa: CASSEGYKGNTEAFF

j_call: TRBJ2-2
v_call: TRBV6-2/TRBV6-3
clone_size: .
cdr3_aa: CASSYSGKDTGELFF

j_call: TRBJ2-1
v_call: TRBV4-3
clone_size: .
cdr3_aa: CASSQATTSGRMVNEQFF

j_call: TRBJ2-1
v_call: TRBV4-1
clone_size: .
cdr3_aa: CASSQLGTSGLYNEQFF

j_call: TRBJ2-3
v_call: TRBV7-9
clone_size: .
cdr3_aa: CASSHLGRAGTDTQYF

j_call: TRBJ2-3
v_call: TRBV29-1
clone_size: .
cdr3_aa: CSSSTGTDTQYF

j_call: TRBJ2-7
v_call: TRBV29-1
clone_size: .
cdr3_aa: CSVVTSETYEQYF

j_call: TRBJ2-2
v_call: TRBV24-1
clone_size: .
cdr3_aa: CATSDSPQKAGGPTGELFF

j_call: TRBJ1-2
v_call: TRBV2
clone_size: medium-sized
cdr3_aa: CASRSGQNYGYTF

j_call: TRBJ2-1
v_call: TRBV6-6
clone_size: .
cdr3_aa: CASRGMIGQSSYNEQFF

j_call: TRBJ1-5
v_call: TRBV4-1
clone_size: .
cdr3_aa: CASSQVFGHSNQPQHF

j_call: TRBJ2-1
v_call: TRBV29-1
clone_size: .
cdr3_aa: CSVEVGTGGKQFF

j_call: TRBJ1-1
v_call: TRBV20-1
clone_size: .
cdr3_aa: CSARDPTLEAFF

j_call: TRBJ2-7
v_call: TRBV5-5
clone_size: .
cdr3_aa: CASSHWTGERYEQYF

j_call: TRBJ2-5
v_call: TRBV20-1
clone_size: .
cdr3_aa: CSARDTGIETQYF

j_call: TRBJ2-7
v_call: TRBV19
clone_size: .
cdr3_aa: CASSITREQYF

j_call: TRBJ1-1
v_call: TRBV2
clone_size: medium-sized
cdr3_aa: CASSAELGNTEAFF

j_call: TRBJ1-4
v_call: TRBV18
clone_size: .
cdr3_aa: CASSPPDRGGEKLFF

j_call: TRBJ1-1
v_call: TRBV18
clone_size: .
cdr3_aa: CASARGPMNTEAFF

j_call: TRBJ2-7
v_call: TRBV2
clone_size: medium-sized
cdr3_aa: CASSEASQGGPYEQYF

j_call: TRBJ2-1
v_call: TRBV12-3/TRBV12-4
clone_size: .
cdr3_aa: CASSLYNEQFF

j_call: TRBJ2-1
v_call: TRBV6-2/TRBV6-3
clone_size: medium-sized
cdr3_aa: CASSYSRLANIDEQFF

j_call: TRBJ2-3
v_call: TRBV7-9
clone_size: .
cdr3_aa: CASSLARTSGTSSTDTQYF

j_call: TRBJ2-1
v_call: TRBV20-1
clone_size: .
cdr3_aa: CSARETSRGYNEQFF

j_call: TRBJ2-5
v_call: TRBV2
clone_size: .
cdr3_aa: CASSVQMGSQYF

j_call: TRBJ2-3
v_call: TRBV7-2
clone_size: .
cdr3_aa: CASSFDRFPDTQYF

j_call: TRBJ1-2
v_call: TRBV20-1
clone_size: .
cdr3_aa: CSASLRDLYGYTF

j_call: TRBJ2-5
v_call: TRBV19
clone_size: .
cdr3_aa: CASSRRGRWQETQYF

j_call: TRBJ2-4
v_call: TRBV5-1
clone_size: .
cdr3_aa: CASSQTSSNRNIQYF

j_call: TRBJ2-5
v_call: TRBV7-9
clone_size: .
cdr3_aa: CASSLGSKETQYF

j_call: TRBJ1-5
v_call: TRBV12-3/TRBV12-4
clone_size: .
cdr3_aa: CASSWTGERNQPQHF